This TCR beta chain appears in the sequencing data of a study of blood T cells in healthy people across ages. Remarks on this clonotype: The target antigen is unknown. A much larger clone differs by one base, so this may be a read error.

PCR was performed a second time for about 7 to 11 cycles using a sample-barcoded 5' primer and a J-beta primer mix. TCRdb fed the 5' RACE reads into MiXCR, producing one record per CDR3 protein. The sample carries around 900,000 distinct CDR3 sequences, 29% recorded once. Whole-study findings and limits: With unsorted PBMCs, a conclusive comparison of naive versus antigen-experienced cells was not possible. While age rose, TCR beta diversity per million T cells dropped in a roughly linear way.

Each donor supplied ten milliliters of peripheral blood. The authors isolated at least 6.5 million PBMCs per sample. This CDR3 contains 17 residues. Germline CDR1 SGDLS, CDR2 YYNGEE. The J gene is TRBJ2-6, the V gene TRBV9; possibly TRBD1 for D (5 bases). This clonotype was sampled from a woman of 80 years or more in good health. Sample: blood. CDR3: CASSGQASLSGADVLTF. As DNA, the CDR3 is TGTGCCAGCAGCGGTCAGGCTTCCCTCTCTGGGGCCGACGTCCTGACTTTC.